The 2 T cell receptor beta chains in this list originate from one sample, sequenced in a study of blood T cell repertoires in COVID-19. Assay used: immunoSEQ multiplex PCR; TCRdb lists only in-frame clones, some missing. The sample carries 200,000 to 300,000 clones, over 80% recorded once. Sequencing was performed on peripheral blood. Receptors were obtained from a man aged 40-49 years with acute or convalescent COVID-19.

V usage is TRBV5-1 and J usage is TRBJ2-6; D is ambiguous. Trimming pared 7 bases from V and 3 bases from J, leaving 8 bases between. Germline V CDR1 and CDR2: SGHRS, YFSETQ. The CDR3 contains 13 residues. Here the CDR3 reads CASGPGGANVLTF. CDR3 DNA sequence: TGCGCCAGCGGCCCAGGTGGGGCCAACGTCCTGACTTTC.

DNA of the CDR3: TGTGCCATCAGTGAGTCGGGGGGAACAAACACCATATATTTT. Translating it yields CAISESGGTNTIYF. The rearrangement uses TRBV10-3 and TRBJ1-3; tentative D call: TRBD1 (5 bases). The CDR3 length is 14 residues. V lost 0 bases and J 6 bases, leaving 9 bases between the germline ends. CDR1 and CDR2 from the germline V gene are ENHRY and SYGVKD.